This T cell receptor beta chain was sequenced in a study of blood T cell dynamics during melanoma immunotherapy. Study observations and caveats: Unlike progressors, later disease-control patients had W3 repertoires gaining clonality or diversity.

The time point denotes: pre-treatment baseline. Disease control meant complete response, partial response or stable disease at 12 weeks. Some clones are missing from TCRdb's copy, which holds only in-frame ones; the method was immunoSEQ multiplex PCR. The sample carries some 15,000 clones, 91% recorded once. This CDR3 has 15 amino acids. Losses at the gene ends were 4 bases for V and 6 bases for J; bases not matched to a gene: 8. Germline-derived CDR1 and CDR2 are MGHDK and SYGVNS. On this clone: Its antigen is unidentified.

The chain combines TRBV25-1 with TRBJ2-3, with 9 nucleotides matching TRBD1. The origin of this receptor is a human donor with melanoma. Sequences were derived from blood, sampled from a patient treated with checkpoint blockade. CDR3 sequence (DNA): TGTGCCAGCAGTGCTGGGACAGGGACGTCGGATACGCAGTATTTT. Its protein is CASSAGTGTSDTQYF.